This TCR beta chain was recorded in a study of cytomegalovirus exposure and HLA in healthy donors. This clone showed up just a few times. Its antigen remains unidentified. Study-wide findings and caveats: In all likelihood, a cluster of highly shared sequence variants was a sequencing artifact. An analysis was carried out at a later point. It showed that HLA-associated TCR beta chains were more clonally expanded than equally common non-associated chains. When a later analysis was performed, an Asian-associated ancestry cluster reportedly had fewer N-insertions than the approximately 700-donor mean.

Amplification used 60 Vbeta primers and 13 Jbeta primers. TCRdb keeps only in-frame clones here, not all; method: immunoSEQ multiplex PCR. The sample shows about 130,000 clones, roughly three quarters of them seen only once. CDR1 is MNHEY and CDR2 is SMNVEV in the germline V gene (reference sequence). The CDR3 sequence is 18 residues long. J lost 4 bases, V lost 3 bases, and 12 bases had no gene match. Sequencing was performed on PBMCs. V and J are TRBV27 and TRBJ2-1; the match to TRBD2 covers 10 bases. The sequence came from a woman aged 40-49 years in good health and CMV-seronegative. The CDR3 protein is CASSLYRAGGPPYNEQFF. CDR3 in DNA: TGTGCCAGCAGTTTGTACAGAGCGGGAGGGCCCCCTTACAATGAGCAGTTCTTC.